What follows is one T cell receptor beta chain and its context. Its antigen has not been determined. Per-nucleotide qualities are absent, and no much larger clonotype sits a single base away. The CDR3 regions of human TCRbeta chains were analyzed by immunosequencing. In the original analysis: TCRs in the repertoires were matched against a reference library of SARS-CoV-2-specific TCRs that had been generated with the MIRA antigen-specificity platform. Breadth was defined as the fraction of unique TCRs that were SARS-CoV-2-associated. Depth was defined as the fraction of total T cells that were SARS-CoV-2-associated. Using the MIRA data, each spike-specific TCR was assigned both to the spike region to which the TCR was reactive and to a CD4 or CD8 class. Log10-transformed breadth and depth values were compared by one-way ANOVA with Sidak's multiple comparisons tests. What TCRdb holds here is the immuneACCESS table cut down to in-frame rearrangements. Part of the clones is not present; checked against another copy, under half of the missing clones reflect an unresolved V gene, and the others are unexplained. V, J and clone size derive from that table, while D and trimming were established from the DNA sequence. A total of 120,000 or so clones appear in this sample, about 90% of them only once. The leading ten clones occupy more than 4.5% of the sample.

The data originate from a study of T cell responses to AZD1222 COVID-19 vaccine (dated by TCRdb to the early 2020s). With respect to the entire study: AZD1222 recipients with second doses at about 4 weeks or about 12 weeks were pooled, because spike-specific TCR depth and breadth did not differ between schedules. TCR sequencing was performed for about 250 trial participants, of whom some 200 were given two doses of AZD1222 and around 26 were given two doses of MenACWY control vaccine. Enrollment into the trials was organized by age into subgroups of 18-55, 56-69 and 70-plus years, and those subgroups contained roughly 150, 30 and 60 TCR-sequenced participants, respectively. Summary of the overall study and its limitations: Reportedly, close to half of the unique spike-specific TCRs recognized epitopes lying outside the regions that are mutated in the B.1.351 and B.1.1.7 variants. After two AZD1222 doses, spike-specific TCR breadth and depth were significantly higher than at day 0 and than in MenACWY recipients. Because no day 14 peak-response samples were available, repertoires were characterized only after the peak T cell response. Participants were mostly white British and included more females than males, and it was suggested by the authors that clonal diversity may have been underestimated. Conclusions about previously exposed vaccinees were limited because only six AZD1222 recipients were SARS-CoV-2 seropositive at baseline. In the small 56-69-year group, the increase in depth fell short of significance, most likely because of low power. Vaccine-associated CD4 TCRs spanned the whole spike protein, with dominant responses in regions 160-218 and 743-854.

V drops 8 bases and J drops 1 base, leaving 6 bases in between. For CDR1 and CDR2, the germline V gene lists MDHEN and SYDVKM. The cysteine opens and the phenylalanine closes a CDR3 of 13 amino acids. Solely the CDR3 DNA is kept, with 39 bases framed from the first base. The time point label corresponds to: baseline before first vaccination. Vaccinee samples were obtained from the UK trials COV001 and COV002, which included a single-blind randomized controlled phase 2/3 trial of AZD1222 (ChAdOx1 nCoV-19) in healthy adults. For TCRbeta chain sequencing, PBMC samples were collected from trial participants at day 0 and at day 28 after the second dose.

The clonotype comes from an adult in good health. The sequence joins TRBV28 to TRBJ2-6; no D gene can be assigned with confidence. The source material was peripheral blood, sampled on day 0 of AZD1222 vaccination. The CDR3 protein is CASQRSGANVLTF. The nucleotide sequence is TGTGCCAGCCAACGGTCTGGGGCCAACGTCCTGACTTTC. Beyond the CDR3, the reference TRBV28 and TRBJ2-6 genes provide the residues; the full variable domain reads: DVKVTQSSRYLVKRTGEKVFLECVQDMDHENMFWYRQDPGLGLRLIYFSYDVKMKEKGDIPEGYSVSREKKERFSLILESASTNQTSMYLCASQRSGANVLTFGAGSRLTVL.